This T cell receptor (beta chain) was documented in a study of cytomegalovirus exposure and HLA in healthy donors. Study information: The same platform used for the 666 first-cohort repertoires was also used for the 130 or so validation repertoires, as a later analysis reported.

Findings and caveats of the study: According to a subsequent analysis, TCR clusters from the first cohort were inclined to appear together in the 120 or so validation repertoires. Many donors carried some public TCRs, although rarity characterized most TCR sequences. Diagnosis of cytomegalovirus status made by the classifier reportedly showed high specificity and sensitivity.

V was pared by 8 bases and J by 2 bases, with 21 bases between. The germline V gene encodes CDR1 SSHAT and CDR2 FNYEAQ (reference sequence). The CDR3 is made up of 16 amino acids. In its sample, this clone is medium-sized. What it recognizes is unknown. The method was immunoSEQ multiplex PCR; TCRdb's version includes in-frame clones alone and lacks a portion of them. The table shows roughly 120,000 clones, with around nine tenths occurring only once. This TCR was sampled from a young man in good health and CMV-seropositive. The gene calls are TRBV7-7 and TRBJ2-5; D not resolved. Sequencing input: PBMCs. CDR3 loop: CASSPGLIPRQETQYF. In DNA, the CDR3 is TGTGCCAGCTCCCCAGGCCTCATCCCCCGTCAAGAGACCCAGTACTTC.